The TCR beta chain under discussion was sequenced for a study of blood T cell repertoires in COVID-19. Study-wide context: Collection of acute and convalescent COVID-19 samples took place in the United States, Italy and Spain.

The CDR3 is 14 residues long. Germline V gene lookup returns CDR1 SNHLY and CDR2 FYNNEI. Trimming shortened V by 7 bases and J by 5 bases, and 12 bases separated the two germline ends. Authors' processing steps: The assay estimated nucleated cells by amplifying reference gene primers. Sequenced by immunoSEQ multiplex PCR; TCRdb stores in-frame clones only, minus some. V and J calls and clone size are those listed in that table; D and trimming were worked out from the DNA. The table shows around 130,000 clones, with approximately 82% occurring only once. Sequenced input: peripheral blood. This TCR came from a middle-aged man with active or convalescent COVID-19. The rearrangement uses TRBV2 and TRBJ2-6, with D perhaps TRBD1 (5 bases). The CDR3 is CASKGHERANVLTF. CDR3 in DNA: TGTGCCAGCAAGGGGCACGAGAGGGCCAACGTCCTGACTTTC.